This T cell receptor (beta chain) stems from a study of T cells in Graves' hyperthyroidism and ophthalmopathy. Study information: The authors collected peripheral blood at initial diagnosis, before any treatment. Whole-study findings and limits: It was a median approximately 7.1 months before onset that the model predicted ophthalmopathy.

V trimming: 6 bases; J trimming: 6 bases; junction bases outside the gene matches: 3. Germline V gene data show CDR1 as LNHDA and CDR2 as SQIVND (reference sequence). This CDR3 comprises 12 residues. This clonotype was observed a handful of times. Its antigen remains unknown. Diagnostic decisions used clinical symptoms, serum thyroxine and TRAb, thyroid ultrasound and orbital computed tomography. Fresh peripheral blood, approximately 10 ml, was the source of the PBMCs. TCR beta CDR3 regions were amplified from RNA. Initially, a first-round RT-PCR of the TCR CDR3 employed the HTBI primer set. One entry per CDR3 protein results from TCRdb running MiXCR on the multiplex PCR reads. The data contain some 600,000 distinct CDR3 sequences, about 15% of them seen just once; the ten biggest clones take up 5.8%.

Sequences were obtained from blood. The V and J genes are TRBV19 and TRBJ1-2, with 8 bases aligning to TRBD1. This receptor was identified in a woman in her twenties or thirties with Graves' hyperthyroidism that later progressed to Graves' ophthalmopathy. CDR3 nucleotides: TGTGCCAGTAGGGGACAGGAGAATGGCTACACCTTC. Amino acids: CASRGQENGYTF.